The present entry profiles one T cell receptor (beta chain) with its context. The data belong to a study of blood T cell repertoires in COVID-19. Study-level information: The cDNA or gDNA used as material had been derived from T cells, B-cell-depleted T cells, or PBMCs.

As handled by the study authors: Amplified reference gene primers provided the basis for estimating nucleated cell counts. TCRdb keeps only in-frame clones here, not all; method: immunoSEQ multiplex PCR. Clone size and V and J calls were adopted from that table, with D and trimming inferred from the DNA. The sample has about 430,000 clones, more than 80% seen once; the top ten hold roughly 1.1%. In assigning cohorts, the study relied on participant-reported clinical history. The CDR3 spans 15 residues. J was trimmed by 0 bases and V by 4 bases; bases with no gene match: 2. Germline loops: CDR1 MNHEY, CDR2 SMNVEV (reference sequence).

The origin of this receptor is a man aged 25 to 45 who had recovered from COVID-19. V usage is TRBV27 and J usage is TRBJ2-2, with 7 positions matching TRBD2. Sequencing used PBMCs or T cells enriched from blood (not recorded which). CDR3 DNA: TGTGCCAGCAGTTCTGCGGGGGCGAACACCGGGGAGCTGTTTTTT. It yields the protein CASSSAGANTGELFF.